Listed below are T cell receptor beta chains from one sample, sequenced in a study of T cell clones after liver transplantation. The assay was immunoSEQ multiplex PCR, and TCRdb's table has in-frame clones only and misses some. This sample has nearly 55,000 clones, with about 81% found just once. The sample in question was CD4+ T cells from blood, obtained before liver transplant. Source of these receptors: a human donor who received a liver transplant. Each CDR3 is given with its conserved first and last residue. The D gene is left open where the match is weak. The size of a clone is reported for some rows only, either as once, few or many, or as a class for expanded clones.

D: .; size: few; V: TRBV7-6; J: TRBJ2-5; CDR3: CASSLELGFGYQETQYF; DNA: TGTGCCAGCAGCTTAGAATTAGGTTTTGGGTACCAAGAGACCCAGTACTTC
D: .; size: once; V: TRBV2; J: TRBJ2-3; CDR3: CASTQIGGVGTDTQYF; DNA: TGTGCCAGCACTCAAATTGGGGGCGTGGGCACAGATACGCAGTATTTT
D: TRBD1; size: few; V: TRBV7-8; J: TRBJ1-2; CDR3: CASSFGQEDGYTF; DNA: TGTGCCAGCAGCTTTGGACAGGAGGATGGCTACACCTTC
D: TRBD2; size: .; V: TRBV2; J: TRBJ2-1; CDR3: CASSDGTSGTNEQFF; DNA: TGTGCCAGCAGTGACGGGACTAGCGGGACGAATGAGCAGTTCTTC
D: .; size: .; V: TRBV5-1; J: TRBJ2-5; CDR3: CASSGRGLQETQYF; DNA: TGCGCCAGCAGCGGGCGGGGACTCCAAGAGACCCAGTACTTC
D: .; size: once; V: TRBV7-2; J: TRBJ2-3; CDR3: CASSPVVGPGTQYF; DNA: TGTGCCAGCAGCCCCGTAGTTGGTCCGGGTACGCAGTATTTT
D: .; size: .; V: TRBV5-4; J: TRBJ2-3; CDR3: CASSLVVTPDTQYF; DNA: TGTGCCAGCAGCTTAGTGGTTACCCCAGATACGCAGTATTTT
D: .; size: .; V: TRBV11-1; J: TRBJ2-3; CDR3: CASSSGQYTQYF; DNA: TGTGCCAGCAGCTCGGGACAATATACGCAGTATTTT
D: .; size: .; V: TRBV4-1; J: TRBJ1-1; CDR3: CASSQATIFMEAFF; DNA: TGCGCCAGCAGCCAAGCAACCATCTTCATGGAAGCTTTCTTT
D: .; size: .; V: TRBV5-1; J: TRBJ2-7; CDR3: CASSLAGVREQYF; DNA: TGCGCCAGCAGCTTGGCGGGGGTTCGGGAGCAGTACTTC
D: .; size: .; V: TRBV4-2; J: TRBJ1-3; CDR3: CASSQVVGNTIYF; DNA: TGTGCCAGCAGCCAGGTGGTTGGAAACACCATATATTTT
D: .; size: .; V: TRBV19; J: TRBJ1-1; CDR3: CASSTATFPEAFF; DNA: TGTGCCAGTAGTACGGCTACCTTCCCTGAAGCTTTCTTT
D: TRBD2; size: .; V: TRBV29-1; J: TRBJ2-5; CDR3: CSEIAGGETQYF; DNA: TGCAGCGAGATCGCGGGGGGGGAGACCCAGTACTTC
D: TRBD1; size: .; V: TRBV7-9; J: TRBJ2-1; CDR3: CASSLGTGMQNEQFF; DNA: TGTGCCAGCAGCTTAGGGACAGGTATGCAGAATGAGCAGTTCTTC
D: .; size: .; V: TRBV19; J: TRBJ2-5; CDR3: CASSIKRTVPETQYF; DNA: TGTGCCAGTAGTATCAAGCGGACAGTCCCAGAGACCCAGTACTTC
D: .; size: .; V: TRBV11-2; J: TRBJ2-7; CDR3: CASSTATGRQYEQYF; DNA: TGTGCCAGCAGCACCGCGACAGGGAGGCAGTACGAGCAGTACTTC
D: TRBD2; size: .; V: TRBV14; J: TRBJ2-1; CDR3: CASSQAAGDSYNEQFF; DNA: TGTGCCAGCAGCCAAGCCGCGGGGGACTCCTACAATGAGCAGTTCTTC
D: .; size: .; V: TRBV7-9; J: TRBJ2-1; CDR3: CASSLLLSSYNEQFF; DNA: TGTGCCAGCAGCTTACTGCTGAGCTCCTACAATGAGCAGTTCTTC
D: .; size: .; V: TRBV7-6; J: TRBJ2-5; CDR3: CASSLARTPQETQYF; DNA: TGTGCCAGCAGCTTAGCGAGGACACCTCAAGAGACCCAGTACTTC
D: TRBD1; size: .; V: TRBV11-2; J: TRBJ2-5; CDR3: CASSFYRGLETQYF; DNA: TGTGCCAGCAGCTTCTACAGGGGGCTCGAGACCCAGTACTTC
D: .; size: .; V: TRBV7-9; J: TRBJ2-2; CDR3: CASSGLGGSYTGELFF; DNA: TGTGCCAGCAGCGGGCTTGGGGGGTCCTACACCGGGGAGCTGTTTTTT
D: .; size: few; V: TRBV28; J: TRBJ2-3; CDR3: CASSTSTDTQYF; DNA: TGTGCCAGCAGTACTAGCACAGATACGCAGTATTTT
D: .; size: .; V: TRBV7-2; J: TRBJ1-1; CDR3: CASSLDRAGEAFF; DNA: TGTGCCAGCAGCTTAGATAGGGCAGGTGAAGCTTTCTTT
D: TRBD2; size: .; V: TRBV7-3; J: TRBJ2-1; CDR3: CASSPYGGAGEQFF; DNA: TGTGCCAGCAGCCCTTACGGGGGGGCCGGAGAGCAGTTCTTC